This T cell receptor (beta chain) was documented in a study of OX40 agonist ivuxolimab in advanced cancers. Study in general: Ivuxolimab, an antibody that agonizes OX40 (CD134), was administered to the patients. Dose-escalation patients' cancers were hepatocellular carcinoma, melanoma, renal cell or head and neck cancer. Study-level findings and limits: The antigen specificity of the peripheral T cells (those that were expanded) was not determined.

V was pared by 4 bases and J by 1 base, with 8 bases of the junction left unmatched. Germline V gene data show CDR1 as SGHNT and CDR2 as YYREEE (reference sequence). The CDR3 sequence is 17 residues long. Researchers took blood at baseline, on cycle 4 day 1, and on cycle 7 day 1. Only in-frame clones appear in the TCRdb table, and some are missing; sequencing was by immunoSEQ multiplex PCR. The repertoire includes roughly 74,000 clones, 85% to 90% of them detected once, and 0.45% to 0.55% sits in the top ten. Worth noting for this clone: Antigen unknown.

The V gene is TRBV5-4, the J gene TRBJ1-5; 10 positions agree with TRBD1. The sequence derives from an adult with an advanced solid tumor such as melanoma, head and neck, liver or kidney cancer. Here the sequenced sample was CD4+ or CD8+ T cells sorted from blood, taken in a trial of the OX40 agonist ivuxolimab. This CDR3 is CASSPGQGGWSNQPQHF. CDR3 DNA: TGTGCCAGCAGCCCCGGACAGGGGGGCTGGAGCAATCAGCCCCAGCATTTT.